The rows below give T cell receptor beta chains drawn from one sample of a study of shared clonotypes between healthy human individuals. TCRdb's copy holds only in-frame clones and misses some; the assay was immunoSEQ multiplex PCR. The data show about 2.1 million clones, around 95% seen once. Sequenced material: naive CD8+ T cells from PBMCs. Source of these receptors: a man between 18 and 29 years old in good health. Some clones in this sample may be carry-over from other donors' samples. CDR3s include the opening cysteine and the closing phenylalanine or tryptophan. D genes are given only for firm matches. Clone sizes are given selectively: once, few, many, or a class where the clone is expanded.

v_call	clone_size	j_call	cdr3_length	d_call	cdr3_aa	cdr3_nt
TRBV4-1	NA	TRBJ1-1	15	TRBD1	CASSPRTGRNTEAFF	TGCGCCAGCAGCCCCCGGACAGGAAGGAACACTGAAGCTTTCTTT
TRBV9	NA	TRBJ2-3	14	NA	CASSVALTPDTQYF	TGTGCCAGCAGCGTAGCATTAACACCAGATACGCAGTATTTT
TRBV5-5	NA	TRBJ1-5	16	TRBD1	CASSPLGTGGNQPQHF	TGTGCCAGCAGCCCGCTTGGGACAGGGGGAAATCAGCCCCAGCATTTT
TRBV11-2	NA	TRBJ2-3	15	TRBD2	CASSPREGFTDTQYF	TGTGCCAGCAGCCCAAGGGAGGGGTTTACGGATACGCAGTATTTT
TRBV7-3	NA	TRBJ2-5	15	NA	CASSSKYGTAETQYF	TGTGCCAGCAGCTCAAAGTATGGGACGGCCGAGACCCAGTACTTC
TRBV5-5	NA	TRBJ2-7	16	TRBD1	CASSPSRDSASYEQYF	TGTGCCAGCAGCCCGTCCCGGGACAGTGCCTCCTACGAGCAGTACTTC
TRBV9	NA	TRBJ2-2	15	NA	CASSDSGENTGELFF	TGTGCCAGCAGCGACTCGGGGGAAAACACCGGGGAGCTGTTTTTT
TRBV7-2	NA	TRBJ2-3	16	TRBD2	CASSLGREKITDTQYF	TGTGCCAGCAGCCTAGGGCGGGAGAAAATTACAGATACGCAGTATTTT
TRBV7-9	NA	TRBJ2-3	17	TRBD2	CASSFHFTGLATDTQYF	TGTGCCAGCAGCTTCCATTTTACGGGACTAGCGACAGATACGCAGTATTTT
TRBV27	NA	TRBJ1-2	13	NA	CASSLASGYGYTF	TGTGCCAGCAGTTTAGCGTCCGGCTATGGCTACACCTTC
TRBV27	NA	TRBJ2-1	14	NA	CASSFLARVNEQFF	TGTGCCAGCAGTTTCCTGGCCAGGGTGAATGAGCAGTTCTTC
TRBV7-2	NA	TRBJ2-7	15	NA	CASSLLGRSSYEQYF	TGTGCCAGCAGCTTGTTGGGACGTTCATCCTACGAGCAGTACTTC
TRBV2	NA	TRBJ2-3	13	NA	CASSGTPTDTQYF	TGTGCCAGCAGTGGGACACCCACAGATACGCAGTATTTT
TRBV9	once	TRBJ2-1	13	NA	CASSVDGALEQFF	TGTGCCAGCAGCGTTGATGGGGCTTTGGAGCAGTTCTTC
TRBV7-9	NA	TRBJ1-5	15	NA	CASSPSGPYNQPQHF	TGTGCCAGCAGCCCCTCGGGACCGTACAATCAGCCCCAGCATTTT
TRBV27	NA	TRBJ1-1	13	NA	CASSGNLLAEAFF	TGTGCCAGCAGTGGGAATCTTTTGGCAGAAGCTTTCTTT
TRBV28	NA	TRBJ1-2	16	NA	CASSLSPPHFNYGYTF	TGTGCCAGCAGTTTATCCCCCCCTCATTTCAACTATGGCTACACCTTC
TRBV6-5	NA	TRBJ2-1	14	NA	CASSYQGGLNEQFF	TGTGCCAGCAGTTACCAGGGGGGTCTCAATGAGCAGTTCTTC
TRBV19	NA	TRBJ1-1	13	NA	CATPAPGNTEAFF	TGTGCCACCCCGGCCCCAGGGAACACTGAAGCTTTCTTT
TRBV7-9	once	TRBJ1-2	15	NA	CASSPPDGGNYGYTF	TGTGCCAGCAGCCCGCCGGACGGGGGTAACTATGGCTACACCTTC
TRBV28	NA	TRBJ2-7	14	NA	CASRWAYGSYEQYF	TGTGCCAGCAGATGGGCATATGGATCCTACGAGCAGTACTTC
TRBV7-9	NA	TRBJ1-1	15	TRBD1	CASSPTTGLNTEAFF	TGTGCCAGCAGCCCCACGACAGGGTTGAACACTGAAGCTTTCTTT
TRBV19	NA	TRBJ1-1	16	NA	CASTFERGPMNTEAFF	TGTGCCAGTACCTTTGAGAGAGGACCAATGAACACTGAAGCTTTCTTT
TRBV9	NA	TRBJ2-3	14	TRBD2	CASSVAGGRDTQYF	TGTGCCAGCAGCGTAGCGGGAGGAAGGGATACGCAGTATTTT
TRBV13	NA	TRBJ1-1	14	NA	CASSSQGGKTEAFF	TGTGCCAGCAGCTCCCAGGGCGGTAAGACTGAAGCTTTCTTT
TRBV10-3	NA	TRBJ1-1	12	NA	CAIKTTGTEAFF	TGTGCCATCAAAACAACGGGCACTGAAGCTTTCTTT
TRBV7-8	NA	TRBJ2-7	15	TRBD2	CASSLGPGLAWEQYF	TGTGCCAGCAGCTTGGGACCGGGACTAGCCTGGGAGCAGTACTTC
TRBV29-1	once	TRBJ2-7	13	NA	CSVEDARGYEQYF	TGCAGCGTTGAAGACGCCAGGGGCTACGAGCAGTACTTC
TRBV5-1	NA	TRBJ1-1	18	TRBD1	CASSLSSGQGALNTEAFF	TGCGCCAGCAGCTTGTCCTCTGGACAGGGGGCCTTGAACACTGAAGCTTTCTTT
TRBV7-2	NA	TRBJ2-1	14	NA	CASSFGATRGEQFF	TGTGCCAGCAGCTTCGGGGCCACCAGGGGTGAGCAGTTCTTC
TRBV7-9	NA	TRBJ2-1	15	NA	CASSPGVAGDNEQFF	TGTGCCAGCAGCCCCGGTGTCGCGGGCGACAATGAGCAGTTCTTC
TRBV27	NA	TRBJ1-5	15	NA	CASSPGGVGNQPQHF	TGTGCCAGCAGTCCCGGGGGGGTTGGCAATCAGCCCCAGCATTTT
TRBV27	NA	TRBJ1-5	16	NA	CASSPSGGESNQPQHF	TGTGCCAGCAGCCCCAGTGGGGGCGAGAGCAATCAGCCCCAGCATTTT
TRBV19	once	TRBJ2-5	16	TRBD1	CASSISRGRVGETQYF	TGTGCCAGTAGTATTTCCAGGGGGCGGGTTGGAGAGACCCAGTACTTC
TRBV7-8	NA	TRBJ2-5	14	NA	CASSLARGKETQYF	TGTGCCAGCAGCTTAGCTAGGGGTAAAGAGACCCAGTACTTC
TRBV6-1	few	TRBJ1-2	14	TRBD1	CASRWDREYYGYTF	TGTGCCAGCAGATGGGACAGGGAATACTATGGCTACACCTTC
TRBV7-9	NA	TRBJ2-7	12	TRBD1	CASGTGGYEQYF	TGTGCCAGCGGGACAGGGGGTTACGAGCAGTACTTC
TRBV5-8	NA	TRBJ2-1	15	TRBD2	CASSSGLAGLNEQFF	TGTGCCAGCAGCTCTGGACTAGCGGGCCTCAATGAGCAGTTCTTC
TRBV9	once	TRBJ1-3	15	NA	CASSAGARSGNTIYF	TGTGCCAGCAGCGCAGGGGCTCGCTCTGGAAACACCATATATTTT
TRBV29-1	NA	TRBJ2-7	14	TRBD1	CSVEEGTGLPEQYF	TGCAGCGTTGAAGAAGGGACAGGGTTACCCGAGCAGTACTTC
TRBV9	once	TRBJ2-7	15	TRBD1	CASSGDRDRDYEQYF	TGTGCCAGCAGTGGGGACCGGGACAGGGACTACGAGCAGTACTTC
TRBV10-3	NA	TRBJ2-7	12	NA	CAIRDPLREQYF	TGTGCCATCAGGGACCCCCTGCGGGAGCAGTACTTC
TRBV10-2	NA	TRBJ2-1	16	TRBD1	CASSESGTALHNEQFF	TGCGCCAGCAGTGAGTCGGGGACAGCCTTACACAATGAGCAGTTCTTC
TRBV19	NA	TRBJ2-1	14	NA	CASSSRLDYNEQFF	TGTGCCAGTTCTTCTAGACTGGACTACAATGAGCAGTTCTTC
TRBV10-2	NA	TRBJ2-7	16	NA	CASRGPQEHFSYEQYF	TGCGCCAGCAGGGGCCCGCAGGAGCACTTCTCCTACGAGCAGTACTTC
TRBV27	NA	TRBJ2-2	15	NA	CASRGVGINTGELFF	TGTGCCAGCCGCGGAGTTGGGATTAACACCGGGGAGCTGTTTTTT
TRBV2	NA	TRBJ1-3	14	NA	CASILTRGDYTIYF	TGTGCCAGCATACTCACGAGGGGCGACTACACCATATATTTT
TRBV6-1	NA	TRBJ2-7	15	NA	CASREDRQRGYEQYF	TGTGCCAGCAGAGAAGACAGGCAGCGGGGCTACGAGCAGTACTTC
TRBV5-1	NA	TRBJ2-1	16	NA	CASSKPRDAPQPEQFF	TGCGCCAGCAGCAAACCCCGGGACGCGCCGCAACCGGAGCAGTTCTTC
TRBV27	few	TRBJ1-5	14	NA	CASSLLGSNQPQHF	TGTGCCAGCAGTTTACTGGGGAGCAATCAGCCCCAGCATTTT
TRBV7-9	NA	TRBJ2-7	15	NA	CASSFIQEGAYEQYF	TGTGCCAGCAGCTTCATTCAGGAGGGAGCCTACGAGCAGTACTTC
TRBV9	NA	TRBJ2-3	16	TRBD2	CASSVETSGYTDTQYF	TGTGCCAGCAGCGTAGAAACTAGCGGATACACAGATACGCAGTATTTT
TRBV5-6	once	TRBJ2-3	19	TRBD2	CASSLVAAGVVLATDTQYF	TGTGCCAGCAGCTTGGTAGCAGCGGGAGTAGTTCTAGCGACAGATACGCAGTATTTT